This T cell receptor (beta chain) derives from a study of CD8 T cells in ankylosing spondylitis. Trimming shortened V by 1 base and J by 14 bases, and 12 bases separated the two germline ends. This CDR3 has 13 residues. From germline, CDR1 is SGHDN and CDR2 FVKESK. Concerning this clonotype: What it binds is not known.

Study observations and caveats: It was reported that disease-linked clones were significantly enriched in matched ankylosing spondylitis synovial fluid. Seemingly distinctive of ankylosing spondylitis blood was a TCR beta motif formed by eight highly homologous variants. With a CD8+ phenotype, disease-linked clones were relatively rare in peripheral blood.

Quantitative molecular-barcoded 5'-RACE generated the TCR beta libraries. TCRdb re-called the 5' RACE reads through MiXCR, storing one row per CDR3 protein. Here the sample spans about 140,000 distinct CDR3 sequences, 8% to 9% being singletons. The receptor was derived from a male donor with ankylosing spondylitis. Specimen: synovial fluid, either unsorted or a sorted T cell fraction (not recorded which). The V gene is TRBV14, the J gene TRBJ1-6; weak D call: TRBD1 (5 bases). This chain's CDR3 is CASSQVGAGTLHF. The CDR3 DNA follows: TGTGCCAGCAGCCAAGTCGGGGCAGGGACCCTCCACTTT.